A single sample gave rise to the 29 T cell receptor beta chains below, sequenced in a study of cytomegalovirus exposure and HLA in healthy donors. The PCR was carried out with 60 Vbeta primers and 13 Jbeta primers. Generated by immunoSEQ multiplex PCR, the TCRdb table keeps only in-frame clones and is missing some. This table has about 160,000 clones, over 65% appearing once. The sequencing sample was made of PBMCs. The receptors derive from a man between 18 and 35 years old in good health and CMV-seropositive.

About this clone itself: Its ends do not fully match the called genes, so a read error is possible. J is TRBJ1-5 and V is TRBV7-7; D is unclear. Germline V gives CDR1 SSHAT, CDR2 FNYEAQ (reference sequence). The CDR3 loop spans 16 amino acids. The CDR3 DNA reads TGTGCTAGCACCCTCCCCCCGCAGGTATGCAATCAGCCCCAGCATTTT. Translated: CASTLPPQVCNQPQHF.

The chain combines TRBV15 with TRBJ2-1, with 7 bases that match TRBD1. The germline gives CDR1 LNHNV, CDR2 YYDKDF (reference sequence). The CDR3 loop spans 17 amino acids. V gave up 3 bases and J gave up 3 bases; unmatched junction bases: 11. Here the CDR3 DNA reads TGTGCCACCAGCAGGGTCGCACTTGGACAGGACTACAATGAGCAGTTCTTC. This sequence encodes CATSRVALGQDYNEQFF.

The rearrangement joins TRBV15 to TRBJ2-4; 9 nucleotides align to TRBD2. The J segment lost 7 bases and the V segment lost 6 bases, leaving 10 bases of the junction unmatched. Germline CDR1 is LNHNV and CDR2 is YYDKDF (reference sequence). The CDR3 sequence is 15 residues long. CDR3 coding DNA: TGTGCCACCAGGGCCGATGCGGGAGGGTATAACATTCAGTACTTC. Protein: CATRADAGGYNIQYF. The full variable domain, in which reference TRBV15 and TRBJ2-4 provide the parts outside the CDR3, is DAMVIQNPRYQVTQFGKPVTLSCSQTLNHNVMYWYQQKSSQAPKLLFHYYDKDFNNEADTPDNFQSRRPNTSFCFLDIRSPGLGDTAMYLCATRADAGGYNIQYFGAGTRLSVL.

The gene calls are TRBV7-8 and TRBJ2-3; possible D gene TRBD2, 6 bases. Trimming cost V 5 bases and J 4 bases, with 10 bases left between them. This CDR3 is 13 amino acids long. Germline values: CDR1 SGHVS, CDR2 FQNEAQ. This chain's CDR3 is CASSDRLADTQYF. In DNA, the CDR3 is TGTGCCAGCAGCGATAGACTAGCAGATACGCAGTATTTT.

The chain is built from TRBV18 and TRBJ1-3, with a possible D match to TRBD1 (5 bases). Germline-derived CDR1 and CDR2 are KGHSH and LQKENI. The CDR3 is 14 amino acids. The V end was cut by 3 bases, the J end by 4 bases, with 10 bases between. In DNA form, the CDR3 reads TGTGCCAGCTCACCGGGGCAGCAGGGAAACACCATATATTTT. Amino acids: CASSPGQQGNTIYF. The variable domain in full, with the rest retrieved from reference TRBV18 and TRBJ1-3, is NAGVMQNPRHLVRRRGQEARLRCSPMKGHSHVYWYRQLPEEGLKFMVYLQKENIIDESGMPKERFSAEFPKEGPSILRIQQVVRGDSAAYFCASSPGQQGNTIYFGEGSWLTVV.

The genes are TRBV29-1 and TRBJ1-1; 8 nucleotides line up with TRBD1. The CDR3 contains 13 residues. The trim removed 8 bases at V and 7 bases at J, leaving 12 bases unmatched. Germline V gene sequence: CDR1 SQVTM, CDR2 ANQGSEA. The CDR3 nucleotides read TGCAGCACCTCCGGACAGGGCCCAGATGAAGCTTTCTTT. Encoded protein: CSTSGQGPDEAFF. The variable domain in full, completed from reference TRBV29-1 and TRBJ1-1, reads SAVISQKPSRDICQRGTSLTIQCQVDSQVTMMFWYRQQPGQSLTLIATANQGSEATYESGFVIDKFPISRPNLTFSTLTVSNMSPEDSSIYLCSTSGQGPDEAFFGQGTRLTVV.

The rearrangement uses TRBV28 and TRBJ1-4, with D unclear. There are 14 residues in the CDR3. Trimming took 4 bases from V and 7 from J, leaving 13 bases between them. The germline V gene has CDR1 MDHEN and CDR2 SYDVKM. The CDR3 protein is CASSSYTLIEKLFF. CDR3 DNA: TGTGCCAGCAGTTCCTATACCTTAATTGAAAAACTGTTTTTT.

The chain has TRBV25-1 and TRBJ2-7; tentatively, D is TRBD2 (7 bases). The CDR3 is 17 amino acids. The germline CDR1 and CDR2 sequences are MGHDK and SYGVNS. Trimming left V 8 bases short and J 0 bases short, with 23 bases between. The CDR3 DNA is TGTGCCAGCCCGGGGGGCACTCGGGCACCAACCTCCTACGAGCAGTACGTC. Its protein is CASPGGTRAPTSYEQYV.

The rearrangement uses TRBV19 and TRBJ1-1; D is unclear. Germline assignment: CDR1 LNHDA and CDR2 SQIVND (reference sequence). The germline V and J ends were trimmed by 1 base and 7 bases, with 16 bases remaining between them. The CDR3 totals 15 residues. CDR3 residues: CASSIGRVGFIEAFF. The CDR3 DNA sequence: TGTGCCAGTAGTATAGGGAGGGTCGGGTTTATTGAAGCTTTCTTT. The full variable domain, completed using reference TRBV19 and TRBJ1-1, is DGGITQSPKYLFRKEGQNVTLSCEQNLNHDAMYWYRQDPGQGLRLIYYSQIVNDFQKGDIAEGYSVSREKKESFPLTVTSAQKNPTAFYLCASSIGRVGFIEAFFGQGTRLTVV.

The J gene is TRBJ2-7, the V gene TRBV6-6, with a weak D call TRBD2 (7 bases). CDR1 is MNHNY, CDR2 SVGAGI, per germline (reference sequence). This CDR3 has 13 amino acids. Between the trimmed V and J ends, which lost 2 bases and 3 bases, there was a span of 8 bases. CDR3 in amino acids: CASSYRGGYEQYV. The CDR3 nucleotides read TGTGCCAGCAGTTACAGGGGGGGCTACGAGCAGTACGTC.

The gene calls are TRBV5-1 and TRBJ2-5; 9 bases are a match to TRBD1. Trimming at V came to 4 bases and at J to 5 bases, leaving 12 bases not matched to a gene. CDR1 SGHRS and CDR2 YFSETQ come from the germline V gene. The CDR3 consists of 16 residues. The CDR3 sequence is CASSPTDRGGLETQYF. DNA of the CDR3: TGCGCCAGCAGCCCGACGGACAGGGGTGGTCTCGAGACCCAGTACTTC.

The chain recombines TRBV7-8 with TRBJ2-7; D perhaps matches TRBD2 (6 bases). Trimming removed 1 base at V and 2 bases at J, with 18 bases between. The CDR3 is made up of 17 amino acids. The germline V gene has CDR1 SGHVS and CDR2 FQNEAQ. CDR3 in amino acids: CASSLEPASAGPYEQYV. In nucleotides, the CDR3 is TGTGCCAGCAGCTTAGAGCCCGCTAGCGCAGGGCCCTACGAGCAGTACGTC.

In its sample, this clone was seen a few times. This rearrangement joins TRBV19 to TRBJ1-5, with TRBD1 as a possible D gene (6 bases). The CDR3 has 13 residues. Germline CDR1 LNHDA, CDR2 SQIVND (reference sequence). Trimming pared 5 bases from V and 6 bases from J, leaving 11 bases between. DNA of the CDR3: TGTGCCAGTAGTGAACAGGGTAGTCAGCCCCAGCATTTT. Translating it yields CASSEQGSQPQHF.

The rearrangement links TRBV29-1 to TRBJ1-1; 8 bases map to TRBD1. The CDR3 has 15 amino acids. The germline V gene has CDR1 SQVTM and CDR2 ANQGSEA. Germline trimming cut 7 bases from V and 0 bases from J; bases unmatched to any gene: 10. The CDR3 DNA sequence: TGCAGCGCCACTCAGGGGGCGCATGTGAACACTGAAGCTTTCTTT. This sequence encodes CSATQGAHVNTEAFF.

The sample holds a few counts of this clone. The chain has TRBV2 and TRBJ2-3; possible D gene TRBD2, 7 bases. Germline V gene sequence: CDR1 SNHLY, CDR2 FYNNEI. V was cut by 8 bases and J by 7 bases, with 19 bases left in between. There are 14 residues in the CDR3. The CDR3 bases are TGTGCCAGCCGTATAAGGGAGGGGACAAATACGCAGTATTTT. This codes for CASRIREGTNTQYF.

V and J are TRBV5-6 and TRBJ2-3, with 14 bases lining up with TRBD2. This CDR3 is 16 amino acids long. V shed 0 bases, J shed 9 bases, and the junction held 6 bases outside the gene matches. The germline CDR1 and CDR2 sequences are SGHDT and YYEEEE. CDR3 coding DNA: TGTGCCAGCAGCTTGGAGACTAGCGGGAGGGCGAGGACGCAGTATTTT. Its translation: CASSLETSGRARTQYF.

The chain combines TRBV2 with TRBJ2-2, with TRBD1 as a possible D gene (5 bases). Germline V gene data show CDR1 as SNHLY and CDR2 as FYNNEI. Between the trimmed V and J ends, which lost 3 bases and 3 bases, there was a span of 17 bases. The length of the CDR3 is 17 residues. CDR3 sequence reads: CASSEIEWQGHTGELFF. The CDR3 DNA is TGTGCCAGCAGTGAGATAGAGTGGCAGGGCCACACCGGGGAGCTGTTTTTT.

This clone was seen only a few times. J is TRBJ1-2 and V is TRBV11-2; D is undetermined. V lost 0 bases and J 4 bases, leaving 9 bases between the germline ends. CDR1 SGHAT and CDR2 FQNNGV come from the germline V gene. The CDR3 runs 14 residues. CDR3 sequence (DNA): TGTGCCAGCAGCTTAGAGGCCACCACCTATGGCTACACCTTC. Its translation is CASSLEATTYGYTF.

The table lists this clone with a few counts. The CDR3 region has the DNA TGTGCCAGCAGCGGAGGGGGGGGCGGCAATCAGCCCCAGCATTTT. Residues: CASSGGGGGNQPQHF. This chain connects TRBV7-9 to TRBJ1-5, with D possibly TRBD1 on 6 matching bases. There are 15 residues in the CDR3. The V and J ends lost 5 bases and 2 bases respectively, with 13 bases between them. CDR1 and CDR2 from the germline V gene are SEHNR and FQNEAQ (reference sequence). Full variable domain (missing parts from reference TRBV7-9 and TRBJ1-5): DTGVSQNPRHKITKRGQNVTFRCDPISEHNRLYWYRQTLGQGPEFLTYFQNEAQLEKSRLLSDRFSAERPKGSFSTLEIQRTEQGDSAMYLCASSGGGGGNQPQHFGDGTRLSIL.

The CDR3 DNA reads as TGTGCCAGCAGTTCCGCTAAGATCGGGGGATACCAAGAGACCCAGTACTTC. It specifies CASSSAKIGGYQETQYF. This rearrangement joins TRBV27 to TRBJ2-5, with D possibly matching TRBD2 (6 bases). The V and J ends lost 4 bases and 0 bases respectively, with 18 bases between them. The CDR3 loop spans 17 amino acids. In germline, CDR1 is MNHEY, CDR2 SMNVEV (reference sequence).

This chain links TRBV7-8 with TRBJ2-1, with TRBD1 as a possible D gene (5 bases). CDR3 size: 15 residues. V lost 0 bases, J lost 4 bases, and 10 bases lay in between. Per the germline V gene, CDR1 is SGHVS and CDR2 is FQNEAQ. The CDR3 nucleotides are TGTGCCAGCAGCTTAGCAGGGGCGATATACAATGAGCAGTTCTTC. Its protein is CASSLAGAIYNEQFF. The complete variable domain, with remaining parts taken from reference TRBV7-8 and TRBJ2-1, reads GAGVSQSPRYKVAKRGQDVALRCDPISGHVSLFWYQQALGQGPEFLTYFQNEAQLDKSGLPSDRFFAERPEGSVSTLKIQRTQQEDSAVYLCASSLAGAIYNEQFFGPGTRLTVL.

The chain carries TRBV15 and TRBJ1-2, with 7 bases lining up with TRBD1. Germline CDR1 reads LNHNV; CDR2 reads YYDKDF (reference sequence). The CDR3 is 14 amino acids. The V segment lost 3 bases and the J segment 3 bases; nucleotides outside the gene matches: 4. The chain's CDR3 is CATSSEGAYYGYTF. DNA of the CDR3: TGTGCCACCAGCAGCGAGGGGGCTTACTATGGCTACACCTTC. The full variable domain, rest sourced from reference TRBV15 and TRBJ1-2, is DAMVIQNPRYQVTQFGKPVTLSCSQTLNHNVMYWYQQKSSQAPKLLFHYYDKDFNNEADTPDNFQSRRPNTSFCFLDIRSPGLGDTAMYLCATSSEGAYYGYTFGSGTRLTVV.

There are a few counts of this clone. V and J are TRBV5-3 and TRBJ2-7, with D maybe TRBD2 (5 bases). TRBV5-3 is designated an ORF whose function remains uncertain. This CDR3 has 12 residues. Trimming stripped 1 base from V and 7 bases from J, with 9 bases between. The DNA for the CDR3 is TGTGCCAGAAGCTTGAACGGGAAGGAGCAGTACGTC. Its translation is CARSLNGKEQYV.

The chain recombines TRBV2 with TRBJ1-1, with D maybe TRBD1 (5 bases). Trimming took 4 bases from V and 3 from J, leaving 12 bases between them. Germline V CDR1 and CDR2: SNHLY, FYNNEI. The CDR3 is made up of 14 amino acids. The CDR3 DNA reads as TGTGCCAGCAGTGGGAGCAGGGTGGACACTGAAGCTTTCTTT. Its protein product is CASSGSRVDTEAFF.

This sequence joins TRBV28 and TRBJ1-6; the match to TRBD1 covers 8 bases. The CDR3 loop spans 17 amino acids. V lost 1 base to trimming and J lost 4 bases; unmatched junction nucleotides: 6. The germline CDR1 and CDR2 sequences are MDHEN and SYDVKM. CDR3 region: CASSLFPGTGYNSPLHF. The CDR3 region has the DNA TGTGCCAGCAGTTTATTCCCCGGGACAGGTTATAATTCACCCCTCCACTTT.

CDR3 nucleotides: TGTGCCAGTAGTATAATCCAGGGGAAAACTCTTACTGAAGCTTTCTTT. This gives the protein CASSIIQGKTLTEAFF. The chain uses TRBV19 and TRBJ1-1; D may be TRBD1 (6 bases). CDR1 LNHDA and CDR2 SQIVND come from the germline V gene (reference sequence). This CDR3 region has 16 residues. Trimming shortened V by 2 bases and J by 5 bases, and 18 bases separated the two germline ends.

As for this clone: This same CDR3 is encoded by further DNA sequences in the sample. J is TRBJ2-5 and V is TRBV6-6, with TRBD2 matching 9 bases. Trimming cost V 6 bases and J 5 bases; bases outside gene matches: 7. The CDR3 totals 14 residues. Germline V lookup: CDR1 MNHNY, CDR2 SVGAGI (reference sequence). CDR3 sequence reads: CASRRSGRSETQYF. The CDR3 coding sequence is TGTGCCAGCAGGCGTAGCGGGAGAAGCGAGACCCAGTACTTC.

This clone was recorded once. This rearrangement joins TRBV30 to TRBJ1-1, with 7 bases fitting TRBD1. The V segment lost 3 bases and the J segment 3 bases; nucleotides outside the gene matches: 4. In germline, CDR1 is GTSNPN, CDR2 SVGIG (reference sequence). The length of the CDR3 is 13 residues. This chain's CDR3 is CAWSGDRDTEAFF. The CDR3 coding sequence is TGTGCCTGGAGCGGCGACAGGGACACTGAAGCTTTCTTT.

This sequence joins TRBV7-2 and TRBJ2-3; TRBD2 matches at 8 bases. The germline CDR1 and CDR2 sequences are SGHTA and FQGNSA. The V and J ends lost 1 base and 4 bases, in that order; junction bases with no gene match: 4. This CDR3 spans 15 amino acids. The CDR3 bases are TGTGCCAGCAGCTTAGTTGCTAGCGGGTCAGATACGCAGTATTTT. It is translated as CASSLVASGSDTQYF.